Listed here are 26 T cell receptor beta chains from one sample, sequenced in a study of T cells in Graves' hyperthyroidism and ophthalmopathy. Authors of the study amplified TCR beta CDR3 regions from RNA transcripts. In the first-round RT-PCR of the TCR CDR3, the HTBI primer set was used. TCRdb independently ran MiXCR on the multiplex PCR reads; one entry per CDR3 protein. Of a few hundred thousand distinct CDR3 sequences listed, 15% to 19% are singletons. The sample consisted of blood. The receptors originated from a woman aged 18-30 years with Graves' hyperthyroidism that later progressed to Graves' ophthalmopathy.

The DNA of the CDR3 is TGTGCCAGCAGCCAGAGAGACCCTGCTGGCAATGAGCAGTTCTTC. It is translated as CASSQRDPAGNEQFF. The rearrangement links TRBV3-1 to TRBJ2-1; no clear D. The germline V and J ends were trimmed by 3 bases and 6 bases, with 15 bases remaining between them. Germline assignment: CDR1 LGHDT and CDR2 YNNKEL (reference sequence). The CDR3 runs 15 residues.

Only a few counts were recorded for this clonotype. The chain has TRBV28 and TRBJ2-2; D gene ambiguous. The CDR3 has 16 residues. Trimming left V 6 bases short and J 6 bases short, with 20 bases between. The germline gives CDR1 MDHEN, CDR2 SYDVKM. CDR3 nucleotide sequence: TGTGCCAGCAGGGCCCGCGAGTGGCGTGTTCCCGGGGAGCTGTTTTTT. Protein product: CASRAREWRVPGELFF. Variable domain in full (rest from reference TRBV28 and TRBJ2-2): DVKVTQSSRYLVKRTGEKVFLECVQDMDHENMFWYRQDPGLGLRLIYFSYDVKMKEKGDIPEGYSVSREKKERFSLILESASTNQTSMYLCASRAREWRVPGELFFGEGSRLTVL.

The chain is built from TRBV4-1 and TRBJ2-7; possibly TRBD2 for D (5 bases). The germline V gene has CDR1 MGHRA and CDR2 YSYEKL. The CDR3 extends over 14 amino acids. Between the trimmed V and J ends, which lost 0 bases and 6 bases, there was a span of 12 bases. CDR3 sequence reads: CASSQDGGGGEQYF. The CDR3 region has the DNA TGCGCCAGCAGCCAAGACGGCGGCGGAGGCGAGCAGTACTTC.

The chain employs TRBV29-1 and TRBJ2-3; D unclear. With 7 bases removed from V and 2 bases from J, the gap between germline ends came to 7 bases. Germline V CDR1 and CDR2: SQVTM, ANQGSEA. The CDR3 consists of 11 residues. The CDR3 protein is CSGTITDTQYF. CDR3 nucleotides: TGCAGCGGGACCATCACAGATACGCAGTATTTT.

This clonotype was detected ten times or more. The CDR3 DNA reads as TGCAGTGCTAGAGGTTTACGGAGTGAGCAGTTCTTC. It specifies CSARGLRSEQFF. V usage is TRBV20-1 and J usage is TRBJ2-1; D unclear. V lost 1 base and J lost 9, with 10 bases in between. The CDR3 is 12 residues long. Germline V lookup: CDR1 DFQATT, CDR2 SNEGSKA (reference sequence).

At least ten counts were recorded for this clonotype. CDR3 in DNA: TGCAGTGCTAGGCCAACGGGTCACTTACCGTCCGTGAACACTGAAGCTTTCTTT. Translating gives CSARPTGHLPSVNTEAFF. The chain is built from TRBV20-1 and TRBJ1-1; no clear D. CDR1 DFQATT and CDR2 SNEGSKA come from the germline V gene (reference sequence). The V end lost 3 bases, the J end lost 0 bases, and 23 bases lay between the germline ends. The CDR3 covers 18 residues.

The table lists this clonotype with many counts. The chain recombines TRBV27 with TRBJ1-1; perhaps TRBD1 as D (5 bases). Between the trimmed V and J ends, which lost 5 bases and 7 bases, there was a span of 14 bases. The germline gives CDR1 MNHEY, CDR2 SMNVEV (reference sequence). The CDR3 has 13 amino acids. The CDR3 reads CASSLRGRDEAFF. CDR3 DNA sequence: TGTGCCAGCAGTCTACGGGGACGGGATGAAGCTTTCTTT.

This clonotype was picked up a small number of times. The chain joins TRBV27 to TRBJ2-1, with D tentatively TRBD2 (5 bases). CDR1 MNHEY and CDR2 SMNVEV come from the germline V gene (reference sequence). The length of the CDR3 is 15 residues. V gave up 5 bases and J gave up 4 bases, with 15 bases separating them. The CDR3 bases are TGTGCCAGCAGTCTACTAGGAATGGTGTACAATGAGCAGTTCTTC. Its protein product is CASSLLGMVYNEQFF.

This clonotype showed up many times. The rearrangement links TRBV11-2 to TRBJ2-1, with 8 nucleotides matching TRBD1. This CDR3 comprises 13 residues. The germline V gene has CDR1 SGHAT and CDR2 FQNNGV. Trimming cost V 4 bases and J 12 bases; bases outside gene matches: 8. The CDR3 nucleotides are TGTGCCAGCAGCTCCGCTGGTGGACAGGGGCAGTTCTTC. It specifies CASSSAGGQGQFF.

The rearrangement uses TRBV20-1 and TRBJ2-7; D gene ambiguous. The CDR3 totals 13 residues. Per the germline V gene, CDR1 is DFQATT and CDR2 is SNEGSKA (reference sequence). The V gene lost 2 bases and the J gene lost 2 bases, with 10 bases spanning the gap. The chain's CDR3 is CSARRDFAYEQYF. The CDR3 DNA follows: TGCAGTGCTAGAAGGGATTTCGCCTACGAGCAGTACTTC.

This clonotype has ten or more counts. The chain uses TRBV20-1 and TRBJ2-7; TRBD1 matches at 9 bases. Per the germline V gene, CDR1 is DFQATT and CDR2 is SNEGSKA (reference sequence). CDR3 length equals 14 residues. Losses at the gene ends were 5 bases for V and 7 bases for J; bases not matched to a gene: 12. The CDR3 DNA sequence: TGCAGTGCTGGGGACAGGGACCTCTCAGGGGAGCAGTACTTC. Protein sequence: CSAGDRDLSGEQYF.

Of note for this clonotype: Being one base from a much bigger clone, this may be a read error. The rearrangement uses TRBV7-2 and TRBJ2-5; TRBD1 agrees at 10 bases. CDR3 length equals 14 residues. Germline CDR1 SGHTA, CDR2 FQGNSA. The CDR3 DNA reads as TGTGCCAGCAGCAGACAGGGGGCTGGGGAGACCCGGTACTTC. This codes for CASSRQGAGETRYF. Full variable domain (rest looked up from reference TRBV7-2 and TRBJ2-5): GAGVSQSPSNKVTEKGKDVELRCDPISGHTALYWYRQSLGQGLEFLIYFQGNSAPDKSGLPSDRFSAERTGGSVSTLTIQRTQQEDSAVYLCASSRQGAGETRYFGPGTRLLVL.

The CDR3 reads CASSPQTGGSGELFF. As DNA, the CDR3 is TGTGCCAGCAGCCCTCAGACAGGGGGCTCCGGGGAGCTGTTTTTT. The chain links TRBV7-3 to TRBJ2-2; 10 nucleotides line up with TRBD1. The CDR3 is 15 amino acids. The V and J ends lost 5 bases and 6 bases, in that order; junction bases with no gene match: 6. CDR1 SGHTA and CDR2 FQGTGA come from the germline V gene.

This clonotype was recorded many times. The genes are TRBV28 and TRBJ1-2; D remains unclear. Germline V gives CDR1 MDHEN, CDR2 SYDVKM. With 6 bases removed from V and 4 bases from J, the gap between germline ends came to 18 bases. The CDR3 sequence is 15 residues long. This CDR3 reads CASSPPGGPLYGYTF. The DNA for the CDR3 is TGTGCCAGCAGCCCCCCCGGAGGTCCTCTCTATGGCTACACCTTC.

There are many counts of this clonotype. The chain combines TRBV28 with TRBJ2-5; 11 bases fit TRBD2. The CDR3 runs to 15 residues. The V gene end was trimmed by 5 bases and the J gene end by 4 bases; junction bases not matched to a gene: 6. Germline CDR1 reads MDHEN; CDR2 reads SYDVKM. The CDR3 DNA reads as TGTGCCAGCAGTGGATACGGACTAGCGGGAGAGACCCAGTACTTC. It encodes CASSGYGLAGETQYF. The complete variable domain, with remaining parts taken from reference TRBV28 and TRBJ2-5, reads DVKVTQSSRYLVKRTGEKVFLECVQDMDHENMFWYRQDPGLGLRLIYFSYDVKMKEKGDIPEGYSVSREKKERFSLILESASTNQTSMYLCASSGYGLAGETQYFGPGTRLLVL.

Details on this clonotype: This CDR3 fails to terminate in the conserved phenylalanine or tryptophan, so it likely reflects a read error. The V and J genes are TRBV16 and TRBJ2-1; D may be TRBD2 (6 bases). V lost 2 bases to trimming and J lost 2 bases, with 10 bases between them. The CDR3 consists of 15 residues. Per germline, CDR1 KGHSY and CDR2 FQNENV. The CDR3 loop reads CASSQRAGPYNEQFL. CDR3 DNA: TGTGCCAGCAGCCAAAGGGCGGGACCCTACAATGAGCAGTTCCTC.

This clonotype was counted ten times or more. V and J are TRBV10-3 and TRBJ2-2; 9 nucleotides align to TRBD1. The junction had 2 bases not matched to a gene; V was cut back by 4 bases and J by 5 bases. CDR1 and CDR2 from the germline V gene are ENHRY and SYGVKD. This CDR3 has 14 amino acids. This CDR3 reads CAISGQGGTGELFF. The CDR3 DNA follows: TGTGCCATCAGTGGACAGGGGGGAACCGGGGAGCTGTTTTTT.

This clonotype has a count of ten or more. This chain links TRBV18 with TRBJ2-5; TRBD1 matches at 8 bases. CDR1 and CDR2 (germline): KGHSH, LQKENI. The CDR3 extends over 15 amino acids. Trimming took 1 base from V and 5 from J; bases not matched to a gene: 6. As DNA, the CDR3 is TGTGCCAGCTCACCACGGACAGGGTTGGAGGAGACCCAGTACTTC. Translation gives CASSPRTGLEETQYF.

V gene TRBV10-3 combines with J gene TRBJ2-7; tentative D call: TRBD1 (6 bases). The CDR3 is made up of 14 amino acids. CDR1 and CDR2 (germline): ENHRY, SYGVKD. Trimming removed 6 bases from V and 2 bases from J, with 14 bases in between. The CDR3 DNA reads as TGTGCCATCAGGGAGACAGGAACCACCTACGAGCAGTACTTC. It translates to CAIRETGTTYEQYF.

This clonotype was seen a few times. The chain is built from TRBV19 and TRBJ1-5; D is unresolved. The CDR3 spans 13 residues. Germline V gene data show CDR1 as LNHDA and CDR2 as SQIVND (reference sequence). V was pared by 5 bases and J by 3 bases, with 8 bases between. CDR3 sequence: CASSDRTNQPQHF. The CDR3 region has the DNA TGTGCCAGTAGTGACCGTACCAATCAGCCCCAGCATTTT.

This clonotype was detected only once. A much more abundant neighbour one base away suggests this may be a read error. CDR3 protein: CASSLVRGLVYEPYF. The CDR3 DNA sequence: TGTGCCAGCAGCTTAGTCCGGGGGCTTGTCTACGAGCCGTACTTC. This chain uses TRBV7-2 with TRBJ2-7; D may correspond to TRBD1 or TRBD2 (6 bases each). CDR3 length: 15 amino acids. Germline CDR1 is SGHTA and CDR2 is FQGNSA.

A few counts support this clonotype. This chain uses TRBV4-3 with TRBJ2-2; unclear D gene. The CDR3 contains 14 residues. From germline, CDR1 is LGHNA and CDR2 YSLEER. The V and J ends lost 6 bases and 3 bases respectively, with 11 bases between them. The CDR3 DNA sequence: TGCGCCAGCAGTCCTGCCCAGGACACCGGGGAGCTGTTTTTT. The encoded protein is CASSPAQDTGELFF.

This sequence joins TRBV19 and TRBJ1-5; D is undetermined. V gave up 1 base and J gave up 2 bases, with 9 bases separating them. Germline CDR1 reads LNHDA; CDR2 reads SQIVND (reference sequence). CDR3 length: 15 amino acids. The CDR3 DNA is TGTGCCAGTAGTATAGGAGAGGGAGGCAATCAGCCCCAGCATTTT. Translated: CASSIGEGGNQPQHF.

This clonotype was counted at least ten times. The rearrangement uses TRBV28 and TRBJ2-7; 10 positions match TRBD1. CDR3 length equals 14 residues. Trimming cost V 6 bases and J 5 bases; bases outside gene matches: 7. Per the germline V gene, CDR1 is MDHEN and CDR2 is SYDVKM. The CDR3: CASRHRDRGDEQYF. The CDR3 nucleotides are TGTGCCAGCAGGCACCGGGACAGGGGTGACGAGCAGTACTTC.

The table lists this clonotype with many counts. The chain combines TRBV28 with TRBJ2-5; TRBD2 agrees at 7 bases. Looked up from germline, CDR1 is MDHEN and CDR2 is SYDVKM. V shed 4 bases and J 5 bases; nucleotides not matched to a gene: 10. The CDR3 extends over 15 amino acids. This CDR3 is CASSSAREYRETQYF. The CDR3 region has the DNA TGTGCCAGCAGTTCTGCGCGGGAGTACCGGGAGACCCAGTACTTC.

At least ten counts were recorded for this clonotype. The J gene is TRBJ2-7, the V gene TRBV18; no definite D call. Germline CDR1 and CDR2: KGHSH and LQKENI. This CDR3 is built from 14 residues. V was shortened by 0 bases and J by 1 base, with 7 bases between the two germline ends. The CDR3, as DNA: TGTGCCAGCTCACCACCAGGGCGTTCCTACGAGCAGTACTTC. Protein: CASSPPGRSYEQYF.